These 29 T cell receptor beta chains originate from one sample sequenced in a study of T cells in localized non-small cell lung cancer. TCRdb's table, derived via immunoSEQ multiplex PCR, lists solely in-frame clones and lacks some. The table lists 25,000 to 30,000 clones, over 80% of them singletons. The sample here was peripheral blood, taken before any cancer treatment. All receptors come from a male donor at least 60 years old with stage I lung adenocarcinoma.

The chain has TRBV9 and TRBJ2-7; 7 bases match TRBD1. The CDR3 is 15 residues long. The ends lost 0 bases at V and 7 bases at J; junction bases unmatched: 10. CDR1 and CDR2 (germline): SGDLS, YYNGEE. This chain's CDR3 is CASSVGAGGPREQYF. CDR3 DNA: TGTGCCAGCAGCGTAGGGGCAGGGGGACCGAGGGAGCAGTACTTC.

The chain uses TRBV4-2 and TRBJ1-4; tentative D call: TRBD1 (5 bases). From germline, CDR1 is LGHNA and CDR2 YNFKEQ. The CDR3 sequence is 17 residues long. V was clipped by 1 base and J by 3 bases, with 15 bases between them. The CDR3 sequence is CASSQVHRGSANEKLFF. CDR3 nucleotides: TGTGCCAGCAGCCAAGTGCACCGGGGCTCGGCTAATGAAAAACTGTTTTTT.

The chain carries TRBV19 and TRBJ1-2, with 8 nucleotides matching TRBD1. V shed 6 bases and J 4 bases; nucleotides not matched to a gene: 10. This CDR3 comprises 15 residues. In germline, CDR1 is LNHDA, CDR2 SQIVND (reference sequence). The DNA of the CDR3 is TGTGCCAGTAGATATGGGTCTGGGACAGGCTATGGCTACACCTTC. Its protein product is CASRYGSGTGYGYTF.

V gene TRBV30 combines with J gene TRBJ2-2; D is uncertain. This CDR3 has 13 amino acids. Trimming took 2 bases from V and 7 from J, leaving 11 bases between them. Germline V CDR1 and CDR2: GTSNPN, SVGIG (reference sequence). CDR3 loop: CAWSISGNGELFF. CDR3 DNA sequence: TGTGCCTGGAGTATATCGGGTAACGGGGAGCTGTTTTTT.

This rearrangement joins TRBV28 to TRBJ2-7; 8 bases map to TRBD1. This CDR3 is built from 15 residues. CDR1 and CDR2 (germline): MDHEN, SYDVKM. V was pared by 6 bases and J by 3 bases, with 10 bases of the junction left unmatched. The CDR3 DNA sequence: TGTGCCAGCAGGGGGGTGCGGGACAGGAGCTACGAGCAGTACTTC. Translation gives CASRGVRDRSYEQYF.

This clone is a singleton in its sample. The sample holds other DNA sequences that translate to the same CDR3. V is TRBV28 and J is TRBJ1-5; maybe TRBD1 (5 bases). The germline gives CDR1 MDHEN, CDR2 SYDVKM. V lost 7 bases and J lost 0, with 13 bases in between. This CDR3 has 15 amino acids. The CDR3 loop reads CASKFRADSNQPQHF. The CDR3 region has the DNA TGTGCCAGCAAATTCAGGGCCGATAGCAATCAGCCCCAGCATTTT. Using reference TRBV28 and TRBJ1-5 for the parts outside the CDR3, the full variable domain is DVKVTQSSRYLVKRTGEKVFLECVQDMDHENMFWYRQDPGLGLRLIYFSYDVKMKEKGDIPEGYSVSREKKERFSLILESASTNQTSMYLCASKFRADSNQPQHFGDGTRLSIL.

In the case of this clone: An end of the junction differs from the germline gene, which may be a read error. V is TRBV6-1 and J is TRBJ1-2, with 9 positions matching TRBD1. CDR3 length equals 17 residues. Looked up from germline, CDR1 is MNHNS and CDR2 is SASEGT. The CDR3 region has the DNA TGTGCCAGCAGTGAACCCTACTTCACTCCTCGGGACAGGGACCCGTCTTTC. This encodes CASSEPYFTPRDRDPSF.

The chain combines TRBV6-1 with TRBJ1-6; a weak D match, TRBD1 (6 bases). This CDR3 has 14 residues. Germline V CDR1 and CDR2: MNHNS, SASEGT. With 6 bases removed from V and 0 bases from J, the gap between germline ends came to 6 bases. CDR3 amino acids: CASRDSSYNSPLHF. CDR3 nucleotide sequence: TGTGCCAGCAGGGACAGCTCCTATAATTCACCCCTCCACTTT.

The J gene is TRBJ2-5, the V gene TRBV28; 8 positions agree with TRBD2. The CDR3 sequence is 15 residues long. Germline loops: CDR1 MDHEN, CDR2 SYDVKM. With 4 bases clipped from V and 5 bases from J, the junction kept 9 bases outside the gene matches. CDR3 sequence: CASSSSGLAAETQYF. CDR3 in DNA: TGTGCCAGCAGTTCAAGTGGACTAGCAGCGGAGACCCAGTACTTC.

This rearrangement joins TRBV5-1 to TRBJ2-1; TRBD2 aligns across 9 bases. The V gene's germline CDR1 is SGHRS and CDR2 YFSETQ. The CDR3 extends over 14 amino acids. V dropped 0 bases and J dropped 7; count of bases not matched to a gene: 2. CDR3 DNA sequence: TGCGCCAGCAGCTTGGGCGGGGGGGCGAATGAGCAGTTCTTC. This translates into CASSLGGGANEQFF.

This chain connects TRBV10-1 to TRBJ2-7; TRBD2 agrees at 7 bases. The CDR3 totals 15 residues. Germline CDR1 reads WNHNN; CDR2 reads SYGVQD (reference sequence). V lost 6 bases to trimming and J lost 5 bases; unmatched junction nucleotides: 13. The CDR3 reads CASSRAGGGVHEQYF. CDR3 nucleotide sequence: TGCGCCAGCAGCCGCGCGGGTGGGGGGGTCCACGAGCAGTACTTC.

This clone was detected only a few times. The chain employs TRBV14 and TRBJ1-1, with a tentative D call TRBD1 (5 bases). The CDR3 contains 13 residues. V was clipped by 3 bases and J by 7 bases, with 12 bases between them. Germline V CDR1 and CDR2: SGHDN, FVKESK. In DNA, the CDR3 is TGTGCCAGCAGCCACCCCTACAGGCTTGAAGCTTTCTTT. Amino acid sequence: CASSHPYRLEAFF.

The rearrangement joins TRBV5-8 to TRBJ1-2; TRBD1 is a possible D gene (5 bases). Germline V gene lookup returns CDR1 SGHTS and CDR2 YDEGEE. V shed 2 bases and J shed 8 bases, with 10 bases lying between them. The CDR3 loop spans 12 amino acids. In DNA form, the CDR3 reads TGTGCCAGCAGCTTTGGAGGGGCCGGCTACACCTTC. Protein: CASSFGGAGYTF. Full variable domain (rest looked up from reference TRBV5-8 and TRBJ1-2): EAGVTQSPTHLIKTRGQQATLRCSPISGHTSVYWYQQALGLGLQFLLWYDEGEERNRGNFPPRFSGRQFPNYSSELNVNALELEDSALYLCASSFGGAGYTFGSGTRLTVV.

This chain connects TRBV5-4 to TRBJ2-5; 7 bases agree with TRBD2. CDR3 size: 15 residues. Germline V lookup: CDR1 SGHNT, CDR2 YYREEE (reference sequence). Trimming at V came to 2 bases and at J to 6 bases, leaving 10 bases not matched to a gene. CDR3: CASSLEPAGLQTQYF. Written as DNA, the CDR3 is TGTGCCAGCAGCTTAGAACCAGCGGGGCTGCAGACCCAGTACTTC.

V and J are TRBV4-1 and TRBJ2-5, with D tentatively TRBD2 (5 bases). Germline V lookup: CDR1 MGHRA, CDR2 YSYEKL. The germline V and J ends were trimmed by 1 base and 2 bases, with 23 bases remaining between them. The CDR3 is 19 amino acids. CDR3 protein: CASSQVSGSERPGQETQYF. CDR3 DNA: TGCGCCAGCAGCCAAGTCTCGGGCTCCGAGAGACCGGGGCAAGAGACCCAGTACTTC.

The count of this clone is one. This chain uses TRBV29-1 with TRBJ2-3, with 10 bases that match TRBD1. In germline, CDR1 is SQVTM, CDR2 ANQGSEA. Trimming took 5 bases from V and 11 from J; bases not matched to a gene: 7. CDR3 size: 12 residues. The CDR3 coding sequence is TGCAGCGTTTCCAGCGGGGACAGGGGGCAGTATTTT. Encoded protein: CSVSSGDRGQYF.

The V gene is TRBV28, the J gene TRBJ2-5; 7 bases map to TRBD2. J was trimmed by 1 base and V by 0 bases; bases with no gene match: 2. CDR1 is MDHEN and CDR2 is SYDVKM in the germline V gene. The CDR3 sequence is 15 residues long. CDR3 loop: CASSLWSGGQETQYF. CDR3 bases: TGTGCCAGCAGTTTATGGTCGGGAGGCCAAGAGACCCAGTACTTC.

CDR3 region: CASSLVQAGYGYTF. DNA for the CDR3: TGTGCCAGCAGCTTAGTGCAGGCGGGCTATGGCTACACCTTC. This chain connects TRBV7-8 to TRBJ1-2, with unresolved D. Germline CDR1 and CDR2: SGHVS and FQNEAQ. The V end lost 1 base, the J end lost 4 bases, and 10 bases lay between the germline ends. The CDR3 is made up of 14 amino acids. Using reference TRBV7-8 and TRBJ1-2 for the parts outside the CDR3, the full variable domain is GAGVSQSPRYKVAKRGQDVALRCDPISGHVSLFWYQQALGQGPEFLTYFQNEAQLDKSGLPSDRFFAERPEGSVSTLKIQRTQQEDSAVYLCASSLVQAGYGYTFGSGTRLTVV.

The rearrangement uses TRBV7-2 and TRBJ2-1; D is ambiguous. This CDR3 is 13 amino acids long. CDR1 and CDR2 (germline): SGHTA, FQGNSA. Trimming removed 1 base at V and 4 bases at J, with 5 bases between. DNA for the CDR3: TGTGCCAGCAGCTTAGAGGATTACAATGAGCAGTTCTTC. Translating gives CASSLEDYNEQFF.

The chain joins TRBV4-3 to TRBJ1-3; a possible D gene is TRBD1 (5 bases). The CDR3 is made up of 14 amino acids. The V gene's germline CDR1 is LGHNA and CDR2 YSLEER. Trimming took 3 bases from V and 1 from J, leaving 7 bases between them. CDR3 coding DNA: TGCGCCAGCAGCCACCAGGGTTCTGGAAACACCATATATTTT. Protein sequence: CASSHQGSGNTIYF.

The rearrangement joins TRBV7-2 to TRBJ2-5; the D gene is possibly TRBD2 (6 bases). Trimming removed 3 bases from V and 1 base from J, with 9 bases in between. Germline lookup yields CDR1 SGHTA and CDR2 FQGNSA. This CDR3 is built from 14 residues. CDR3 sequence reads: CASSFSGGQETQYF. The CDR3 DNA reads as TGTGCCAGCAGCTTTTCCGGGGGCCAAGAGACCCAGTACTTC. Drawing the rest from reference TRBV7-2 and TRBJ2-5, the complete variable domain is GAGVSQSPSNKVTEKGKDVELRCDPISGHTALYWYRQSLGQGLEFLIYFQGNSAPDKSGLPSDRFSAERTGGSVSTLTIQRTQQEDSAVYLCASSFSGGQETQYFGPGTRLLVL.

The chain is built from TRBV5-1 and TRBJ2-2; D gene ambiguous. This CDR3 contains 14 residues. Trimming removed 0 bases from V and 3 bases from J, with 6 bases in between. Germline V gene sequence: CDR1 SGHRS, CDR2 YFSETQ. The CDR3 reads CASSLGKHTGELFF. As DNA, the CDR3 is TGCGCCAGCAGCTTGGGCAAGCACACCGGGGAGCTGTTTTTT.

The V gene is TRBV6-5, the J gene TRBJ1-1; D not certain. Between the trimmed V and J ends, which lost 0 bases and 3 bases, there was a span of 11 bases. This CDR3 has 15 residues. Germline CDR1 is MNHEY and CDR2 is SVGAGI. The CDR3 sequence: CASSYSTLRDTEAFF. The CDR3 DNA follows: TGTGCCAGCAGTTACTCGACACTGAGGGACACTGAAGCTTTCTTT.

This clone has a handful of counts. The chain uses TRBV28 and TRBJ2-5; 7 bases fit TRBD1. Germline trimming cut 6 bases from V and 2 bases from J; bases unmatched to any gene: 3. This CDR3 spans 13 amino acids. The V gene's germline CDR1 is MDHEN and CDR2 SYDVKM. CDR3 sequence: CASSSGQQETQYF. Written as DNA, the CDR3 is TGTGCCAGCAGCTCGGGACAGCAAGAGACCCAGTACTTC.

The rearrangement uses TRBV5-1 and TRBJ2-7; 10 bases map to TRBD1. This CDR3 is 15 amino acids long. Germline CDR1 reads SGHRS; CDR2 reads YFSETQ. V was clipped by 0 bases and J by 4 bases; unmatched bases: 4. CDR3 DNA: TGCGCCAGCAGCTTGGGGGACAGGGGACCGTACGAGCAGTACTTC. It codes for CASSLGDRGPYEQYF. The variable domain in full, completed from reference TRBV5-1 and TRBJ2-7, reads KAGVTQTPRYLIKTRGQQVTLSCSPISGHRSVSWYQQTPGQGLQFLFEYFSETQRNKGNFPGRFSGRQFSNSRSEMNVSTLELGDSALYLCASSLGDRGPYEQYFGPGTRLTVT.

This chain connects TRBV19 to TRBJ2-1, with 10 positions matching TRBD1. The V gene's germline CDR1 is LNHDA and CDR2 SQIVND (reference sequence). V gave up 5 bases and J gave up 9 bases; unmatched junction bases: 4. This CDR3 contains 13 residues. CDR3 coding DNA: TGTGCCAGTAGTGGACAGGGGGTCGGTGAGCAGTTCTTC. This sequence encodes CASSGQGVGEQFF. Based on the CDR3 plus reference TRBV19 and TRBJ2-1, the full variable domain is DGGITQSPKYLFRKEGQNVTLSCEQNLNHDAMYWYRQDPGQGLRLIYYSQIVNDFQKGDIAEGYSVSREKKESFPLTVTSAQKNPTAFYLCASSGQGVGEQFFGPGTRLTVL.

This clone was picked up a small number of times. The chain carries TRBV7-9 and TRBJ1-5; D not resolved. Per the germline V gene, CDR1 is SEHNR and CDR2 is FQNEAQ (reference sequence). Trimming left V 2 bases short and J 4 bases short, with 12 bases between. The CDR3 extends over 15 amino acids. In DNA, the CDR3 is TGTGCCAGCAGCTTAACTGAGGTTGGAAATCAGCCCCAGCATTTT. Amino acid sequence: CASSLTEVGNQPQHF.

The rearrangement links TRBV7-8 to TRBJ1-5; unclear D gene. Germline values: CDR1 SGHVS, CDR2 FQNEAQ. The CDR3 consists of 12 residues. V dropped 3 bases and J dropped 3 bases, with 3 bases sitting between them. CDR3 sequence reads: CASSFVNQPQHF. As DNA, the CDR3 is TGTGCCAGCAGCTTCGTCAATCAGCCCCAGCATTTT.

CDR3 nucleotide sequence: TGCGCCAGCAGCTTCTCACTCGGGTCTAGCACAGATACGCAGTATTTT. Its protein is CASSFSLGSSTDTQYF. The V gene is TRBV5-1, the J gene TRBJ2-3; D not certain. Per germline, CDR1 SGHRS and CDR2 YFSETQ. This CDR3 has 16 residues. Trimming took off 2 bases at V and 0 bases at J, with 13 bases between the two ends.